Sequencing of this TCR beta chain was carried out in a study of regulatory T cells in long-lasting Graves disease. Regarding the study as a whole: Persistent cases favored TRBV28, TRBJ1-2 and TRBJ2-5.

Documented time point: newly diagnosed GD, antithyroid drugs for less than 3 months. RNA extracted from PBMCs served as the sequencing template. Both iRepertoire HTBI primers and Arm-PCR of CDR3 regions were used to build the TCR beta libraries. TCRdb redid the calling of the multiplex PCR reads with MiXCR, one entry per CDR3 protein. The table records about 200,000 distinct CDR3 sequences, approximately 20% of them present only once. Germline V CDR1 and CDR2: SGHTA, FQGNSA. The V and J ends lost 3 bases and 8 bases respectively, with 11 bases between them. The CDR3 is 13 residues long. This clonotype was picked up many times. The target antigen is unknown.

The chain employs TRBV7-2 and TRBJ2-1; tentative D call: TRBD1 (6 bases). The TCR comes from a female donor with Graves disease. This sample comprised peripheral blood mononuclear cells (PBMCs), obtained at new diagnosis, from a patient treated with antithyroid drugs. As DNA, the CDR3 is TGTGCCAGCAGCTTTCAGGGGTGGGATGAGCAGTTCTTC. This gives the protein CASSFQGWDEQFF. The full variable domain, completed using reference TRBV7-2 and TRBJ2-1, is GAGVSQSPSNKVTEKGKDVELRCDPISGHTALYWYRQSLGQGLEFLIYFQGNSAPDKSGLPSDRFSAERTGGSVSTLTIQRTQQEDSAVYLCASSFQGWDEQFFGPGTRLTVL.